What follows describes a single T cell receptor (beta chain). Original processing notes: Using reference gene primer amplification, nucleated cell counts were estimated. Assay: immunoSEQ multiplex PCR; the TCRdb copy retains only in-frame clones and omits some. From that table come the V and J calls and clone size; the DNA was used to work out D and trimming. The sample holds hundreds of thousands of clones, 75% to 90% seen once. Individuals aged roughly 18 to 95 years were recruited from 24 US areas. Cohorts were assigned according to the clinical history that participants reported. This sample is part of a study of blood T cell repertoires in COVID-19. This TCR derives from a man aged 45-60 years who had been exposed to COVID-19. Sequenced input: PBMCs or T cells enriched from blood (not recorded which).

This chain's CDR3 is CASSHRQETQYF. DNA of the CDR3: TGTGCCAGTAGTCATCGGCAAGAGACCCAGTACTTC. This chain connects TRBV19 to TRBJ2-5, with D uncertain. V was clipped by 5 bases and J by 2 bases, with 6 bases between them. CDR1 LNHDA and CDR2 SQIVND come from the germline V gene (reference sequence). The CDR3 covers 12 residues.